The entry that follows covers one T cell receptor beta chain sequence. Its antigen is still unknown. This sample is part of a study of cytomegalovirus exposure and HLA in healthy donors. Libraries were prepared by immunoSEQ multiplex PCR; TCRdb keeps only in-frame clonotypes and omits some of them. The sample holds roughly 62,000 clones; roughly nine tenths are singletons and the top ten take around 2%. General study findings and limits: CMV antigen specificity was confirmed in vitro for a few CMV-associated chains.

This TCR came from a woman aged 25 to 39 in good health and CMV-seronegative. Sequenced sample: PBMCs.

CDR3 residues: CASSQGGAGEQYF. The CDR3 DNA reads TGCGCCAGCAGCCAAGGGGGAGCAGGCGAGCAGTACTTC. The chain is built from TRBV5-1 and TRBJ2-7, with D maybe TRBD1 (6 bases). Between the trimmed V and J ends, which lost 4 bases and 6 bases, there was a span of 14 bases. This CDR3 has 13 amino acids. The V gene's germline CDR1 is SGHRS and CDR2 YFSETQ. Full variable domain (rest looked up from reference TRBV5-1 and TRBJ2-7): KAGVTQTPRYLIKTRGQQVTLSCSPISGHRSVSWYQQTPGQGLQFLFEYFSETQRNKGNFPGRFSGRQFSNSRSEMNVSTLELGDSALYLCASSQGGAGEQYFGPGTRLTVT.